Following are 21 T cell receptor beta chains from one sample sequenced in a study of shared clonotypes between healthy human individuals. Positively selected for CCR7, the CD45RO-negative cells used as naive CD8 cells excluded terminally differentiated effector memory CD45RA+ cells. Only in-frame clones appear in the TCRdb table, and some are missing; sequencing was by immunoSEQ multiplex PCR. The data contain about 580,000 clones, about 98% of them singletons. Sequenced: naive CD8+ T cells sorted from blood. The receptor source for this set is a man under 40 in good health.

This sequence joins TRBV5-1 and TRBJ2-7; D is possibly TRBD2 (5 bases). V was cut by 4 bases and J by 3 bases, with 14 bases left in between. The CDR3 is 14 residues long. In germline, CDR1 is SGHRS, CDR2 YFSETQ. The CDR3 protein is CASSLSDLHYEQYF. In DNA, the CDR3 is TGCGCCAGCAGCCTGTCGGACTTGCACTACGAGCAGTACTTC. The whole variable domain, remainder taken from reference TRBV5-1 and TRBJ2-7, is KAGVTQTPRYLIKTRGQQVTLSCSPISGHRSVSWYQQTPGQGLQFLFEYFSETQRNKGNFPGRFSGRQFSNSRSEMNVSTLELGDSALYLCASSLSDLHYEQYFGPGTRLTVT.

The genes are TRBV6-6 and TRBJ2-7, with D tentatively TRBD2 (6 bases). The CDR3 runs 13 residues. Germline V gives CDR1 MNHNY, CDR2 SVGAGI (reference sequence). V was trimmed by 2 bases and J by 9 bases, leaving 14 bases between them. CDR3 residues: CASSYGTRNRQYF. The CDR3 DNA reads TGTGCCAGCAGTTACGGGACTCGGAATAGGCAGTACTTC.

J is TRBJ2-2 and V is TRBV11-3; 11 positions agree with TRBD2. Trimming removed 10 bases from V and 5 bases from J; junction bases left unmatched: 9. The CDR3 spans 15 residues. Germline V gene sequence: CDR1 SGHNT, CDR2 YENEEA. The CDR3 sequence: CATSPGTSGTGELFF. CDR3 sequence (DNA): TGTGCCACCTCCCCCGGGACTAGCGGAACCGGGGAGCTGTTTTTT.

The V call is TRBV10-3, the J call TRBJ2-3, with 8 bases identical to TRBD2. CDR3 size: 15 residues. J was trimmed by 2 bases and V by 3 bases; bases with no gene match: 4. Germline values: CDR1 ENHRY, CDR2 SYGVKD. The CDR3 sequence: CAISDRTSSTDTQYF. The CDR3, as DNA: TGTGCCATCAGTGATAGGACTAGCTCCACAGATACGCAGTATTTT.

The chain uses TRBV20-1 and TRBJ2-7; perhaps D is TRBD1 or TRBD2 (6 bases each). V gave up 8 bases and J gave up 4 bases, with 12 bases separating them. Germline V CDR1 and CDR2: DFQATT, SNEGSKA (reference sequence). The CDR3 spans 11 residues. CDR3 sequence: CSTLGGYEQYF. The CDR3 DNA follows: TGCAGTACCCTAGGGGGGTACGAGCAGTACTTC.

This chain connects TRBV4-1 to TRBJ1-1, with D tentatively TRBD1 (5 bases). The CDR3 runs 15 residues. Germline CDR1 and CDR2: MGHRA and YSYEKL. V was trimmed by 4 bases and J by 3 bases, leaving 15 bases between them. This CDR3 is CASSLVGGVDTEAFF. The CDR3 coding sequence is TGCGCCAGCAGCCTCGTGGGAGGGGTAGACACTGAAGCTTTCTTT.

The genes are TRBV6-5 and TRBJ2-6, with D unclear. The germline gives CDR1 MNHEY, CDR2 SVGAGI. The CDR3 length is 14 residues. V was shortened by 2 bases and J by 2 bases, with 4 bases between the two germline ends. This CDR3 reads CASSYATGANVLTF. The CDR3 region has the DNA TGTGCCAGCAGTTACGCAACTGGGGCCAACGTCCTGACTTTC.

This sequence joins TRBV6-1 and TRBJ2-1, with D tentatively TRBD2 (5 bases). CDR1 is MNHNS, CDR2 SASEGT, per germline. The V end lost 3 bases, the J end lost 8 bases, and 11 bases lay between the germline ends. The CDR3 runs to 13 residues. CDR3 region: CASSEKLVYEQFF. The DNA for the CDR3 is TGTGCCAGCAGTGAGAAACTAGTGTATGAGCAGTTCTTC.

This clone was seen only once. The chain uses TRBV6-6 and TRBJ2-7, with TRBD2 matching over 7 bases. V shed 5 bases, J shed 4 bases, and the junction held 11 bases outside the gene matches. This CDR3 spans 15 amino acids. In germline, CDR1 is MNHNY, CDR2 SVGAGI (reference sequence). The DNA of the CDR3 is TGTGCCAGCAGTAGCGGGGACCGACCTGGGTACGAGCAGTACTTC. It is translated as CASSSGDRPGYEQYF.

This clone is a singleton in its sample. The chain employs TRBV7-9 and TRBJ2-7; 7 bases are shared with TRBD1. V dropped 6 bases and J dropped 2; count of bases not matched to a gene: 4. CDR3 length: 13 residues. Germline V gene data show CDR1 as SEHNR and CDR2 as FQNEAQ (reference sequence). CDR3 residues: CASRSTGAYEQYF. CDR3 DNA: TGTGCCAGCAGGTCTACAGGGGCCTACGAGCAGTACTTC.

The table lists this clone with a count of one. The chain uses TRBV7-9 and TRBJ1-5; weak D call: TRBD1 (6 bases). The CDR3 extends over 14 amino acids. Germline lookup yields CDR1 SEHNR and CDR2 FQNEAQ (reference sequence). V shed 4 bases and J shed 4 bases, with 11 bases lying between them. The CDR3 here is CASSSWTDNQPQHF. In nucleotides, the CDR3 is TGTGCCAGCAGCTCGTGGACAGATAATCAGCCCCAGCATTTT.

V is TRBV5-4 and J is TRBJ1-2; D is uncertain. Germline CDR1 and CDR2: SGHNT and YYREEE (reference sequence). The CDR3 totals 13 residues. Trimming removed 0 bases from V and 8 bases from J, with 11 bases in between. CDR3 residues: CASSLAGERGYTF. DNA of the CDR3: TGTGCCAGCAGCTTGGCTGGGGAGCGAGGCTACACCTTC. Looking up the rest from reference TRBV5-4 and TRBJ1-2 gives the full variable domain: ETGVTQSPTHLIKTRGQQVTLRCSSQSGHNTVSWYQQALGQGPQFIFQYYREEENGRGNFPPRFSGLQFPNYSSELNVNALELDDSALYLCASSLAGERGYTFGSGTRLTVV.

The V and J genes are TRBV5-6 and TRBJ2-7; TRBD1 agrees at 8 bases. The V and J ends lost 4 bases and 3 bases, in that order; junction bases with no gene match: 6. This CDR3 has 14 amino acids. Per the germline V gene, CDR1 is SGHDT and CDR2 is YYEEEE. In nucleotides, the CDR3 is TGTGCCAGCAGCCTTCGGACAGGGTACTACGAGCAGTACTTC. It yields the protein CASSLRTGYYEQYF.

The gene calls are TRBV6-1 and TRBJ2-1, with 8 nucleotides matching TRBD2. The V and J ends lost 2 bases and 0 bases, in that order; junction bases with no gene match: 0. The CDR3 length is 15 residues. CDR1 is MNHNS and CDR2 is SASEGT in the germline V gene. The CDR3 is CASSELAGSYNEQFF. The CDR3 coding sequence is TGTGCCAGCAGTGAACTAGCGGGCTCCTACAATGAGCAGTTCTTC.

The CDR3: CASSESPGDEKLFF. The CDR3 region has the DNA TGTGCCAGCAGTGAAAGTCCGGGAGACGAAAAACTGTTTTTT. This chain joins TRBV6-1 and TRBJ1-4, with D uncertain. The CDR3 length is 14 residues. CDR1 is MNHNS and CDR2 is SASEGT in the germline V gene. V lost 2 bases, J lost 8 bases, and 12 bases lay in between.

This chain connects TRBV7-9 to TRBJ1-5, with 9 bases matching TRBD1. The CDR3 length is 15 residues. V was pared by 5 bases and J by 6 bases, with 8 bases of the junction left unmatched. The germline CDR1 and CDR2 sequences are SEHNR and FQNEAQ (reference sequence). CDR3 amino acids: CASSPDRGGVQPQHF. The CDR3 nucleotides read TGTGCCAGCAGCCCGGACAGGGGTGGCGTTCAGCCCCAGCATTTT.

As for this clone: This sample includes further DNA sequences coding for the same CDR3. This chain joins TRBV2 and TRBJ2-7; D unclear. The CDR3 loop spans 12 amino acids. Germline V lookup: CDR1 SNHLY, CDR2 FYNNEI. V lost 6 bases and J 4 bases, leaving 10 bases between the germline ends. CDR3 residues: CASRGRYYEQYF. For the CDR3, the DNA is TGTGCCAGCAGGGGCAGGTATTACGAGCAGTACTTC.

The chain employs TRBV5-6 and TRBJ2-1, with D tentatively TRBD2 (5 bases). This CDR3 spans 14 amino acids. In germline, CDR1 is SGHDT, CDR2 YYEEEE. Trimming stripped 1 base from V and 8 bases from J, with 13 bases between. CDR3 sequence reads: CASSLFVRGDEQFF. DNA of the CDR3: TGTGCCAGCAGCTTGTTTGTCCGGGGAGATGAGCAGTTCTTC. Together with reference TRBV5-6 and TRBJ2-1, the CDR3 gives the full variable domain: DAGVTQSPTHLIKTRGQQVTLRCSPKSGHDTVSWYQQALGQGPQFIFQYYEEEERQRGNFPDRFSGHQFPNYSSELNVNALLLGDSALYLCASSLFVRGDEQFFGPGTRLTVL.

This sequence joins TRBV5-5 and TRBJ2-2; the D gene could be TRBD1 or TRBD2 (5 bases each). V gave up 4 bases and J gave up 4 bases, with 11 bases separating them. This CDR3 has 14 residues. Germline CDR1 and CDR2: SGHKS and YYEKEE (reference sequence). The CDR3 DNA is TGTGCCAGCAGCCTCTGGGGACCCACCGGGGAGCTGTTTTTT. This gives the protein CASSLWGPTGELFF.

This clone has only one observation. V and J are TRBV6-5 and TRBJ2-7, with 7 bases aligning to TRBD1. Per the germline V gene, CDR1 is MNHEY and CDR2 is SVGAGI. The junction had 11 bases not matched to a gene; V was cut back by 0 bases and J by 6 bases. The CDR3 contains 16 residues. The CDR3 DNA follows: TGTGCCAGCAGTTACTCGTTTGGGACAGCGGCATCCGAGCAGTACTTC. As protein: CASSYSFGTAASEQYF.

The chain uses TRBV25-1 and TRBJ1-5, with 7 bases identical to TRBD1. The J segment lost 4 bases and the V segment lost 6 bases, leaving 0 bases of the junction unmatched. Germline V gene lookup returns CDR1 MGHDK and CDR2 SYGVNS. The CDR3 spans 12 residues. CDR3 region: CASRTGNQPQHF. The CDR3 DNA is TGTGCCAGCAGGACAGGGAATCAGCCCCAGCATTTT. Full variable domain (rest looked up from reference TRBV25-1 and TRBJ1-5): EADIYQTPRYLVIGTGKKITLECSQTMGHDKMYWYQQDPGMELHLIHYSYGVNSTEKGDLSSESTVSRIRTEHFPLTLESARPSHTSQYLCASRTGNQPQHFGDGTRLSIL.